This note documents a single T cell receptor beta chain sequence. This entry is derived from a study of blood T cell repertoires in COVID-19. For the study at large: Material from acute and convalescent COVID-19 was sourced from the United States, Italy and Spain. The cDNA or gDNA used as material had been derived from T cells, B-cell-depleted T cells, or PBMCs.

Authors' data handling: It was from reference gene primer amplification that nucleated cell counts were estimated. Clones were sequenced by immunoSEQ multiplex PCR, and TCRdb holds only the in-frame ones, with some missing. Clonal size and the V and J genes are those of that table, whereas D and trimming came from the DNA. This table has 110,000 to 150,000 clones, about 82% appearing once. The CDR3 consists of 14 residues. CDR1 is SNHLY and CDR2 is FYNNEI in the germline V gene. The J segment lost 3 bases and the V segment lost 5 bases, leaving 3 bases of the junction unmatched. The receptor was isolated from a man over 45 with acute or convalescent COVID-19. The chain recombines TRBV2 with TRBJ2-7, with 11 nucleotides matching TRBD2. The sample comprised peripheral blood. DNA of the CDR3: TGTGCCAGCAGTTCTAGCGGGGGGCGCTACGAGCAGTACTTC. This codes for CASSSSGGRYEQYF.